This T cell receptor beta chain derives from a study of blood T cells in healthy people across ages. This clonotype was counted a few times. PCR was performed a second time for roughly 7 to 12 cycles using a sample-barcoded 5' primer and a J-beta primer mix. Each CDR3 protein is one row after TCRdb ran MiXCR on the 5' RACE reads. The data contain over a million distinct CDR3 sequences, 45% to 70% of them singletons. Trimming removed 4 bases from V and 0 bases from J, with 8 bases in between. CDR1 is SGHRS and CDR2 is YFSETQ in the germline V gene. The CDR3 is 13 residues long. The specimen sequenced was blood. The source of this sequence is a man aged 18 to 29 in good health. J is TRBJ2-7 and V is TRBV5-1, with no clear D. The chain's CDR3 is CASSHKDSYEQYF. In DNA, the CDR3 is TGCGCCAGCAGCCACAAGGACTCCTACGAGCAGTACTTC.